A selection of T cell receptor beta chains follows, all from one sample in a study of OX40 agonist ivuxolimab in advanced cancers. Sequencing was performed with immunoSEQ multiplex PCR; in TCRdb, only in-frame clones are kept and a portion is missing. The sample has around 85,000 clones, 75% to 95% seen once. Here the sequenced sample was CD4+ or CD8+ T cells sorted from blood, taken in a trial of the OX40 agonist ivuxolimab. The source of these receptors is an adult with an advanced solid tumor such as melanoma, head and neck, liver or kidney cancer. CDR3s include the opening cysteine and the closing phenylalanine or tryptophan.

CDR3	V	J
CASSFVSPDTQYF	TRBV27	TRBJ2-3
CASSQLLGNEQFF	TRBV4-3	TRBJ2-1
CASSVGTNEKLFF	TRBV9	TRBJ1-4
CASSYSLADSYNEQFF	TRBV6-5	TRBJ2-1
CASRSPTSYEQYF	TRBV28	TRBJ2-7
CASSFLRQGGYTF	TRBV28	TRBJ1-2
CASTLGTGQNEQYF	TRBV19	TRBJ2-7
CASREGGGYGYTF	TRBV28	TRBJ1-2
CASSILGTVKTFF	TRBV19	TRBJ1-1
CASSHRDPRVWGNIQYF	TRBV28	TRBJ2-4
CASSYSVSYGYTF	TRBV6-6	TRBJ1-2